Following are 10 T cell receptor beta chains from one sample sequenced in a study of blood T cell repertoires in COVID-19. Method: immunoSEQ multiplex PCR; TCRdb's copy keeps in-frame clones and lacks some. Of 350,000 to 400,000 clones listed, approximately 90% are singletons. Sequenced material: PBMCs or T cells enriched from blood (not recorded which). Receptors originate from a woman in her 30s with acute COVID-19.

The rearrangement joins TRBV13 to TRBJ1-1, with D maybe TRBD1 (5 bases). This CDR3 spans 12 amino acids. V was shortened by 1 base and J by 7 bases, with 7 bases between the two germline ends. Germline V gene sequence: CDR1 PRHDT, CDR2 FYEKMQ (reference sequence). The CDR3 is CASSLVDSEAFF. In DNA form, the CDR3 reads TGTGCCAGCAGCTTAGTCGACAGTGAAGCTTTCTTT.

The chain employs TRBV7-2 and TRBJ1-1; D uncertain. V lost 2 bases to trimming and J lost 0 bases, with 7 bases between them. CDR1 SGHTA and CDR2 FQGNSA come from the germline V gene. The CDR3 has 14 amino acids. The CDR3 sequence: CASSLTTMNTEAFF. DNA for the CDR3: TGTGCCAGCAGCTTAACTACCATGAACACTGAAGCTTTCTTT.

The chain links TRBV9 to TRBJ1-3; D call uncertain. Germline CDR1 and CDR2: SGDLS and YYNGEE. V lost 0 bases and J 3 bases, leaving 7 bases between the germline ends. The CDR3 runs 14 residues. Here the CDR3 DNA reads TGTGCCAGCAGCGTAGCTGGAGTTGGAAACACCATATATTTT. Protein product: CASSVAGVGNTIYF.

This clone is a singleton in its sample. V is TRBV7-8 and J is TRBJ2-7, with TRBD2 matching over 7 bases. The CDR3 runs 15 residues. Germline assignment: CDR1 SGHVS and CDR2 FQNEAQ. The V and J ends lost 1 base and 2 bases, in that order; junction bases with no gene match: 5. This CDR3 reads CASSLGRLAAYEQYF. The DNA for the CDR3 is TGTGCCAGCAGCTTAGGCCGACTAGCCGCCTACGAGCAGTACTTC.

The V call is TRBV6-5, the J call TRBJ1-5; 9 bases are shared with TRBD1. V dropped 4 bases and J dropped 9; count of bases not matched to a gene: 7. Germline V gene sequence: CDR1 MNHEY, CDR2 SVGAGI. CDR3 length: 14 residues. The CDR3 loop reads CASSSQGALRPQHF. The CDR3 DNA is TGTGCCAGCAGTTCACAGGGGGCACTTCGGCCCCAGCATTTT.

CDR3 nucleotides: TGTGCCAGCAGTCGTAACAGGGGGGCCTATGGCTACACCTTC. It is translated as CASSRNRGAYGYTF. J is TRBJ1-2 and V is TRBV27, with 8 bases matching TRBD1. In germline, CDR1 is MNHEY, CDR2 SMNVEV (reference sequence). V lost 5 bases to trimming and J lost 4 bases; unmatched junction nucleotides: 6. This CDR3 contains 14 residues.

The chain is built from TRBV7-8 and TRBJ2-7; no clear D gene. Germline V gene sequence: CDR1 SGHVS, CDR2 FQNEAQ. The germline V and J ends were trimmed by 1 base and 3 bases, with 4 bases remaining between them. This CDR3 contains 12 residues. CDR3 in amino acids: CASSLGSYEQYF. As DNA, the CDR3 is TGTGCCAGCAGCTTAGGCAGCTACGAGCAGTACTTC.

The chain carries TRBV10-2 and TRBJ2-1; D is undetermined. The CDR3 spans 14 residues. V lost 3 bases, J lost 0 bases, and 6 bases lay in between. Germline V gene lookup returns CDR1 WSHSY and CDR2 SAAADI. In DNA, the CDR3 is TGCGCCAGCAGTGACACGAGCTCCTACAATGAGCAGTTCTTC. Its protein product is CASSDTSSYNEQFF.

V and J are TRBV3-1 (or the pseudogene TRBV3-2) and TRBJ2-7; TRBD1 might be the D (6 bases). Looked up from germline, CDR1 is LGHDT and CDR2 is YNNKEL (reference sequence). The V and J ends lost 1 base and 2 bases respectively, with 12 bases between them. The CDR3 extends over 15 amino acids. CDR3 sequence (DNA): TGTGCCAGCAGCCAAGTTACAGGGCGAGCCTACGAGCAGTACTTC. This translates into CASSQVTGRAYEQYF.

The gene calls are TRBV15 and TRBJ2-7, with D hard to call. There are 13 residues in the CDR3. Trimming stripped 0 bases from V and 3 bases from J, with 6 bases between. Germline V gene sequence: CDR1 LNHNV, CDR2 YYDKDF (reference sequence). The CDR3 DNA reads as TGTGCCACCAGCAGAGATCAGTTCTACGAGCAGTACTTC. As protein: CATSRDQFYEQYF.